The entry that follows covers one T cell receptor beta chain sequence. Antigen: not known. This entry is derived from a study of cytomegalovirus exposure and HLA in healthy donors. Whole-study context: Earlier work reported approximately 110 million unique TCR beta sequences from 150 million to 200 million T cells. A data release that came early held approximately 92 million unique TCRs from HLA-typed donors. Notes on the study in general: For most subjects, TCR beta sequences were reported to predict HLA-A and HLA-B alleles with accuracy.

13 Jbeta primers and 60 Vbeta primers were used for the PCR. Clones were sequenced by immunoSEQ multiplex PCR, and TCRdb holds only the in-frame ones, with some missing. The sample has fewer than 150,000 clones, 70% to 80% seen once. Sample: PBMCs. This sequence originates from a male donor in good health and CMV-seronegative.

CDR3 nucleotides: TGCGCCAGCCTACCAGTAGGGGGCTCATGGGAGACCCAGTACTTC. It codes for CASLPVGGSWETQYF. The chain has TRBV5-1 and TRBJ2-5; 7 bases match TRBD1. V lost 7 bases and J lost 5; bases outside the gene matches: 14. Germline V CDR1 and CDR2: SGHRS, YFSETQ. This CDR3 contains 15 residues.